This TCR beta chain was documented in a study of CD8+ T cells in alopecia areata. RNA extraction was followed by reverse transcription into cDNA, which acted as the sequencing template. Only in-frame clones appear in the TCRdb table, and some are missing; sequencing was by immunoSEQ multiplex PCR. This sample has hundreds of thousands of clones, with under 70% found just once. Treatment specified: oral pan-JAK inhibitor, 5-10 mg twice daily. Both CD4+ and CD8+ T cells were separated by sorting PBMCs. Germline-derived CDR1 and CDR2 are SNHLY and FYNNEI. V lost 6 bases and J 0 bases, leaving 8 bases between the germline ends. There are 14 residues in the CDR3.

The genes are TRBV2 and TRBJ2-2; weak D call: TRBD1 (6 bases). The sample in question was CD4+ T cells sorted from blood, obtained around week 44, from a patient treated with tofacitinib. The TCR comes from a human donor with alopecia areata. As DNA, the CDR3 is TGTGCCAGCAGGGACAGCTCGAACACCGGGGAGCTGTTTTTT. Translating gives CASRDSSNTGELFF. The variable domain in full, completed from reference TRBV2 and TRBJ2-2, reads EPEVTQTPSHQVTQMGQEVILRCVPISNHLYFYWYRQILGQKVEFLVSFYNNEISEKSEIFDDQFSVERPDGSNFTLKIRSTKLEDSAMYFCASRDSSNTGELFFGEGSRLTVL.